This TCR beta chain was sequenced for a study of blood T cells in healthy people across ages. About the study: About one barcoded beta molecule per two T cells was the capture yield of template switching.

A second PCR of 7 to 11 cycles used a sample-barcoded 5' primer and a J-beta primer mix. TCRdb re-called the 5' RACE reads with MiXCR, one entry per CDR3 protein. The sample includes some 690,000 distinct CDR3 sequences, 22% seen only once; the top ten take about 22%. The receptor was derived from a man in his 70s in good health. The sequenced sample was blood.

CDR3 sequence (DNA): TGCGCCAGCACGGTAGACGGGGGGAACACTTTACCTTACAATGAGCAGTTCTTC. Translated: CASTVDGGNTLPYNEQFF. The chain joins TRBV5-1 to TRBJ2-1, with TRBD2 matching 7 bases. Germline assignment: CDR1 SGHRS and CDR2 YFSETQ. The CDR3 runs 18 residues. V lost 6 bases, J lost 4 bases, and 19 bases stayed unmatched.